The clone carrying this T cell receptor beta chain showed up many times. This record comes from a study of blood T cell repertoires in COVID-19. The wider study: Collection of acute and convalescent COVID-19 samples took place in the United States, Italy and Spain. Sources were T cells, B-cell-depleted T cells, or PBMCs; the material itself was cDNA or gDNA.

V was trimmed by 2 bases and J by 2 bases, leaving 15 bases between them. The CDR3 loop spans 16 amino acids. Germline V gene data show CDR1 as SGHRS and CDR2 as YFSETQ. Original processing notes: For nucleated cells, counts were estimated from reference gene primer amplification. Generated by immunoSEQ multiplex PCR, the TCRdb table keeps only in-frame clones and is missing some. D and trimming come from the DNA, and the V and J calls and clone size come from that table. Of some 62,000 clones listed, around four fifths are singletons. This receptor was obtained from a woman older than 75 with active or convalescent COVID-19. What was sequenced was peripheral blood. The rearrangement links TRBV5-1 to TRBJ2-3; the D gene is possibly TRBD1 (7 bases). DNA of the CDR3: TGCGCCAGCAGCTTCCGCGGGACAGCCAACACAGATACGCAGTATTTT. This codes for CASSFRGTANTDTQYF.